The rows below give T cell receptor beta chains drawn from one sample of a study of tumor and adjacent non-tumor tissue in lung cancer. TCRdb fed the multiplex PCR reads into MiXCR, producing one record per CDR3 protein. The sample records over 100,000 distinct CDR3 sequences, 75% being singletons. Material for sequencing was lung tumor tissue. The receptor set was obtained from a woman aged 55 to 70 with non-small cell lung cancer. Both conserved end residues are trimmed from each CDR3. The order of the fields is clone size, V gene, CDR3 protein. Rows may omit the clone size; those that give it use once, few, many or a size class.

>NA|TRBV10-3
AISGVNGNQETQY
>many|TRBV29-1
SVNRNTGELF
>once|TRBV4-2
TSSQDRTSDTIAKNIQY
>NA|TRBV20-1
NAPDRCADTQY
>NA|TRBV2
ASSDQAAKEKLF
>NA|TRBV20-1
SVRDGQRTSNQLQH
>NA|TRBV11-3
TSSLERANTEAF
>NA|TRBV11-2
ASSDGSSGSRMDTQY
>few|TRBV20-1
SVGDTNQGTQY
>NA|TRBV6-6
ASSRLSGGDYEQY
>NA|TRBV28
TSRSQGPTITEAF
>NA|TRBV4-1
ASNRQYTGKETQY
>many|TRBV7-8
ASSWTENTEAF
>NA|TRBV11-2
TSSSGTGAFNEQY
>few|TRBV28
ASSLLPGQGTAF
>NA|TRBV2
ASNVRQTQETQY
>NA|TRBV28
VINKRTVNQPQH
>NA|TRBV4-3
ASSQDVCQGQLYGYT
>NA|TRBV7-8
ASSSGVVGCSEQY
>NA|TRBV25-1
ASRIPTLGNERF
>NA|TRBV11-3
AISPGTGVTGELS
>NA|TRBV11-2
ASSLGIGFNYGFT
>many|TRBV4-1
ASSSKKGPGGYT
>many|TRBV12-3/TRBV12-4
ASSFSGTGTTGELF
>NA|TRBV28
ASSLFHLGQGAGNGYT
>NA|TRBV20-1
YAPPASGSPVGFYEQY
>NA|TRBV20-1
SAINGGGRSKNIQY
>NA|TRBV25-1
ASSDGVTANTEAF
>NA|TRBV4-3
ASSQDCGNKPQH
>NA|TRBV6-1
ASKPGLNNEQY
>NA|TRBV14
ASSFASGTVSNEQF
>few|TRBV5-6
ASSLGEYIGGLF
>NA|TRBV4-3
ASSQETNGIHNEQF
>NA|TRBV20-1
CAPDAPRNTGELF
>NA|TRBV5-1
ASSFQGGECGYT
>NA|TRBV11-3
AGRDRNGGGKTF
>many|TRBV11-2
ASSWETEVYEQY
>NA|TRBV4-1
ASSQNLERAVNIQY